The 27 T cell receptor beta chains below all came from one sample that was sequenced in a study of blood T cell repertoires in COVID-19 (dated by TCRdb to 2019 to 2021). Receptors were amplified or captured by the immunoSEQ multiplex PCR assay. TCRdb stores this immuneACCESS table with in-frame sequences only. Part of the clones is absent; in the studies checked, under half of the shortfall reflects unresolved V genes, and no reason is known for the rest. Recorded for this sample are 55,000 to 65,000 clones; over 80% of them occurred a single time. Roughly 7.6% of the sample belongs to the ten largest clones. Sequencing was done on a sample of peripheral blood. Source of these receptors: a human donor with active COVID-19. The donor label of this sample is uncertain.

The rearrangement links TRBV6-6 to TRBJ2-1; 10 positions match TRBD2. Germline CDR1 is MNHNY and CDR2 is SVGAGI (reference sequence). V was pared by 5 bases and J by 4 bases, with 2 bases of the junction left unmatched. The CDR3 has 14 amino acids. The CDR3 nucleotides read TGTGCCAGCAGTGCGACTAGCGGGTACAATGAGCAGTTCTTC. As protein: CASSATSGYNEQFF.

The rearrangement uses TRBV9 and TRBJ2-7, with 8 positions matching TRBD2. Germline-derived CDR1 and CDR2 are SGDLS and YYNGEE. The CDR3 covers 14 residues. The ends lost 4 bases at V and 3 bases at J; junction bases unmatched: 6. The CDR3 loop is CASSPGGTSYEQYF. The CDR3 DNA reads TGTGCCAGCAGCCCCGGGGGGACTAGCTACGAGCAGTACTTC.

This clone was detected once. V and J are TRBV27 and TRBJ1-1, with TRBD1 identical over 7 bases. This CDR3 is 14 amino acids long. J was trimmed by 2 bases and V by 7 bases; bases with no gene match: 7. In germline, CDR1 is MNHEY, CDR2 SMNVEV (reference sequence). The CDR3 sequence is CASNRQGPNTEAFF. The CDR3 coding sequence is TGTGCCAGCAATAGACAGGGACCTAACACTGAAGCTTTCTTT.

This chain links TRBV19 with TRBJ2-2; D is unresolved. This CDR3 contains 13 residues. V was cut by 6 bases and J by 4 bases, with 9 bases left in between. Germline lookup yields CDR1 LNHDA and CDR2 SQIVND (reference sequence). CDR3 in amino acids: CASSLGLTGELFF. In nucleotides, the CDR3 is TGTGCCAGTAGCTTGGGCCTCACCGGGGAGCTGTTTTTT.

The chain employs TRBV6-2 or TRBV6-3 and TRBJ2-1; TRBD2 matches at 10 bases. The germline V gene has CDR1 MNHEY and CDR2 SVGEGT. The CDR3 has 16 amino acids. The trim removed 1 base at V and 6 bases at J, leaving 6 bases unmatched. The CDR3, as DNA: TGTGCCAGCAGTTACTTGCTAGCGGGAGCGGGCAATGAGCAGTTCTTC. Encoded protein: CASSYLLAGAGNEQFF.

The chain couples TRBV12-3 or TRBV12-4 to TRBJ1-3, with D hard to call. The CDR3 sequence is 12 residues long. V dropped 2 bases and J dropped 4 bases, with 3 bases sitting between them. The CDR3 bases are TGTGCCAGCAGTTTACCAGGAAACACCATATATTTT. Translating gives CASSLPGNTIYF.

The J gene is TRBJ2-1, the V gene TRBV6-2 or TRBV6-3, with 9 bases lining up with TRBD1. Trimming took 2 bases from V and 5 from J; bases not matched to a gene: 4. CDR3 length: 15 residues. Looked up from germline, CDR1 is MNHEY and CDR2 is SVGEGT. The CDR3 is CASSYIGQGNNEQFF. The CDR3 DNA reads TGTGCCAGCAGTTACATAGGACAGGGGAACAATGAGCAGTTCTTC.

The CDR3: CASSGQGAGSYEQYF. The CDR3 DNA is TGTGCTAGTTCTGGGCAGGGAGCGGGGTCCTACGAGCAGTACTTC. The chain recombines TRBV12-5 with TRBJ2-7, with 7 bases identical to TRBD2. Trimming cost V 8 bases and J 1 base; bases outside gene matches: 11. CDR1 and CDR2 from the germline V gene are LGHNT and FRNRAP. The CDR3 is 15 amino acids.

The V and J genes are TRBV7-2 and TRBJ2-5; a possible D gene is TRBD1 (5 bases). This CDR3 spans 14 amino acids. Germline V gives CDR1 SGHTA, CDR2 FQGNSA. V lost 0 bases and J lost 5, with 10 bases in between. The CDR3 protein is CASSLATAEETQYF. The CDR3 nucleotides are TGTGCCAGCAGCTTAGCGACAGCCGAGGAGACCCAGTACTTC. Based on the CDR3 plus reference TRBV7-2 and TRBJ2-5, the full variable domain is GAGVSQSPSNKVTEKGKDVELRCDPISGHTALYWYRQSLGQGLEFLIYFQGNSAPDKSGLPSDRFSAERTGGSVSTLTIQRTQQEDSAVYLCASSLATAEETQYFGPGTRLLVL.

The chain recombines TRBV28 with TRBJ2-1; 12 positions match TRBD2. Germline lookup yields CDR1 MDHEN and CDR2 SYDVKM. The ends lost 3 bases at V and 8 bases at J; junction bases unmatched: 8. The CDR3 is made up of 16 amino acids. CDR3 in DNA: TGTGCCAGCAGTTTTTTTCTAGCGGGAGGGCTGTATGAGCAGTTCTTC. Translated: CASSFFLAGGLYEQFF.

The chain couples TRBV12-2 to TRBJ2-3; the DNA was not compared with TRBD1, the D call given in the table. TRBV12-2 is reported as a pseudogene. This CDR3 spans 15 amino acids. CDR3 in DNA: TGTGCAAGTCGCCCCCAGGGGGGCAGCACAGATACGCAGTATTTT. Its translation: CASRPQGGSTDTQYF.

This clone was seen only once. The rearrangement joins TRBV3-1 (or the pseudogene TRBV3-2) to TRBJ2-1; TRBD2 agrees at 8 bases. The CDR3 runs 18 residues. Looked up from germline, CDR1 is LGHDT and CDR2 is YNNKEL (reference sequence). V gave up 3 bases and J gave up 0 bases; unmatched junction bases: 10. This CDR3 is CASSHPRLAPSSYNEQFF. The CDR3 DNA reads TGTGCCAGCAGCCACCCCCGACTAGCGCCGAGCTCCTACAATGAGCAGTTCTTC.

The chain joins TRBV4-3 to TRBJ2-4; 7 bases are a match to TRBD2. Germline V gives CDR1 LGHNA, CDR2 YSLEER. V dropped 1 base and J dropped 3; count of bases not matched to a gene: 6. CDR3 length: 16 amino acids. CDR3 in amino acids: CASSQVLAGDKNIQYF. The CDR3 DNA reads TGCGCCAGCAGCCAAGTCCTGGCGGGGGACAAAAACATTCAGTACTTC.

The CDR3 is CASSPQGLGQGVRTQYF. CDR3 in DNA: TGCGCCAGCAGCCCTCAAGGGCTGGGACAGGGGGTCAGGACCCAGTACTTC. V and J are TRBV5-1 and TRBJ2-5, with TRBD1 identical over 11 bases. The CDR3 totals 17 residues. Germline trimming cut 4 bases from V and 7 bases from J; bases unmatched to any gene: 15. Germline V gene sequence: CDR1 SGHRS, CDR2 YFSETQ.

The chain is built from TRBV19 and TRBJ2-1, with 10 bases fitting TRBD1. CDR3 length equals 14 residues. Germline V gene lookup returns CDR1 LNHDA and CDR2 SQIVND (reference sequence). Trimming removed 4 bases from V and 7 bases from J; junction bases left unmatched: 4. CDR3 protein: CASSNPGQGNEQFF. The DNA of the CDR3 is TGTGCCAGTAGTAACCCGGGACAGGGGAATGAGCAGTTCTTC. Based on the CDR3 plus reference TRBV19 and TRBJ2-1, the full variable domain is DGGITQSPKYLFRKEGQNVTLSCEQNLNHDAMYWYRQDPGQGLRLIYYSQIVNDFQKGDIAEGYSVSREKKESFPLTVTSAQKNPTAFYLCASSNPGQGNEQFFGPGTRLTVL.

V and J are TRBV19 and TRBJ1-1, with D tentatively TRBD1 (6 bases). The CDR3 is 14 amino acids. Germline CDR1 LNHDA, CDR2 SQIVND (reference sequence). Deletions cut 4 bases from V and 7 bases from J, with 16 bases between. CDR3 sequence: CASSRTVLAIEAFF. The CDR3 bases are TGTGCCAGTAGTAGGACAGTATTAGCTATTGAAGCTTTCTTT.

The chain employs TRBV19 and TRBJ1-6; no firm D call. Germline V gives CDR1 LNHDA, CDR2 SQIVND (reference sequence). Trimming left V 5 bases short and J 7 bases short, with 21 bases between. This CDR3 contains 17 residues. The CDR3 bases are TGTGCCAGTAGTTCTCCGCTTACGCGGGGAGCCAATTCACCCCTCCACTTT. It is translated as CASSSPLTRGANSPLHF.

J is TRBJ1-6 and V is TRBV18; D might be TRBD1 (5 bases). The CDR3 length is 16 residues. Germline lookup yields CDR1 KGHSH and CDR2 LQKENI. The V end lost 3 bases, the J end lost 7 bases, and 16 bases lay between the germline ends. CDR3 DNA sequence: TGTGCCAGCTCACCTACAGGACACACGAGGAATTCACCCCTCCACTTT. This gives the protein CASSPTGHTRNSPLHF.

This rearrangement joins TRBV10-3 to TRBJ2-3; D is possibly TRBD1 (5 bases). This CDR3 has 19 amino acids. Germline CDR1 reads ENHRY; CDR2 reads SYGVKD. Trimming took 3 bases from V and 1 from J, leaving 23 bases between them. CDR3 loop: CAISDVRTHRIGGTDTQYF. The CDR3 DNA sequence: TGTGCCATCAGTGATGTCCGAACCCATAGGATAGGGGGCACAGATACGCAGTATTTT.

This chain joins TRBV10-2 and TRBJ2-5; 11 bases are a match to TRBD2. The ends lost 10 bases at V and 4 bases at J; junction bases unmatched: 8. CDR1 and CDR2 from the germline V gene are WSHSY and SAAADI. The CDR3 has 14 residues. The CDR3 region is CATLSGRAGETQYF. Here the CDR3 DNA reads TGCGCCACCCTTAGCGGGAGGGCCGGAGAGACCCAGTACTTC.

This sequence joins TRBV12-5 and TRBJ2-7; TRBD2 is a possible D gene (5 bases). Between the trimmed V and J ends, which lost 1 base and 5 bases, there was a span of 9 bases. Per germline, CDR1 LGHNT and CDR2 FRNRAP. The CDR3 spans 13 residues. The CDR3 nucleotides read TGTGCTAGTGGTTTGGCGGGGAGTGACGAGCAGTACTTC. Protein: CASGLAGSDEQYF.

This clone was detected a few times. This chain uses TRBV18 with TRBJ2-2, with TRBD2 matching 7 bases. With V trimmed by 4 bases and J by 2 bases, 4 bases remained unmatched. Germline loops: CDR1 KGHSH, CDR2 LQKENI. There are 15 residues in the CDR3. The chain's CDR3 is CASSQSGTNTGELFF. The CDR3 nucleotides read TGTGCCAGCTCACAGAGCGGGACTAACACCGGGGAGCTGTTTTTT.

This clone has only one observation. CDR3 sequence (DNA): TGTGCCAGCAGTTGGACAGGGTACAATCAGCCCCAGCATTTT. This sequence encodes CASSWTGYNQPQHF. The chain recombines TRBV6-2 or TRBV6-3 with TRBJ1-5; 8 nucleotides align to TRBD1. With 4 bases clipped from V and 3 bases from J, the junction kept 2 bases outside the gene matches. The CDR3 is 14 amino acids. Germline loops: CDR1 MNHEY, CDR2 SVGEGT.

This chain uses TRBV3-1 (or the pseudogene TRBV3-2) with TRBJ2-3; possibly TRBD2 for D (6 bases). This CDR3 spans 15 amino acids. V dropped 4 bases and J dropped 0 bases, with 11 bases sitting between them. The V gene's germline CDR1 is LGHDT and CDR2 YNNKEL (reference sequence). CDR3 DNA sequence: TGTGCCAGCAGCCTTAGCGGCGGGAGCACAGATACGCAGTATTTT. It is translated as CASSLSGGSTDTQYF.

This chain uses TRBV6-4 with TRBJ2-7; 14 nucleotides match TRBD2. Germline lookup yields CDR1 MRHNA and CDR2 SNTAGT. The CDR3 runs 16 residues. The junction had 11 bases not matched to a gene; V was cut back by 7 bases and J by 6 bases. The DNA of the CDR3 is TGTGCCAGCATTCAGCTGGGACTAGCGGGAGAGGGCGAGCAGTACTTC. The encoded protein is CASIQLGLAGEGEQYF.

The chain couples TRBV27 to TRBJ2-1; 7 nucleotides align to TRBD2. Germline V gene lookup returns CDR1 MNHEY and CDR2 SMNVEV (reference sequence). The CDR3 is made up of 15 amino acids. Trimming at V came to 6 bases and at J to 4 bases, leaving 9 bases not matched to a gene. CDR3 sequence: CASSPVGRSYNEQFF. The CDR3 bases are TGTGCCAGCAGCCCGGTCGGGAGGTCTTACAATGAGCAGTTCTTC.

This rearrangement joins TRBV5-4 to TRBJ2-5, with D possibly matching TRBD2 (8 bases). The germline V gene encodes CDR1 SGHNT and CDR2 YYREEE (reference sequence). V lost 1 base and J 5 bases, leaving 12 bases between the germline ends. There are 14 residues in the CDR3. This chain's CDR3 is CASSLREGAETQYF. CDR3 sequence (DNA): TGTGCCAGCAGCTTGCGGGAGGGGGCCGAGACCCAGTACTTC.